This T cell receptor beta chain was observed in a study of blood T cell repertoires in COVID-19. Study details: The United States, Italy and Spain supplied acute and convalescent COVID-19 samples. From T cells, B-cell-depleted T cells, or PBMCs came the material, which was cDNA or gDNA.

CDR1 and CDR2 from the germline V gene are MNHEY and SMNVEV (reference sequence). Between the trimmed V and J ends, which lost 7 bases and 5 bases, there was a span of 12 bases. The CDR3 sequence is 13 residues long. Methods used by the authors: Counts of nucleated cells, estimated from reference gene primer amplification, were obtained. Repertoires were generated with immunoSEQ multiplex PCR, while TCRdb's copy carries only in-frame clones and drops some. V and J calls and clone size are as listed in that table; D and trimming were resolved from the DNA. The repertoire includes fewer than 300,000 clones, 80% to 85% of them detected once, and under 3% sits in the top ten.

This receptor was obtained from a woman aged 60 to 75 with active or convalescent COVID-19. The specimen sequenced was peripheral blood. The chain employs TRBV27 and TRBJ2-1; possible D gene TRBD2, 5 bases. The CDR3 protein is CASTSAGNNEQFF. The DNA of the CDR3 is TGTGCCAGCACCTCGGCCGGGAACAATGAGCAGTTCTTC.